Described below is a single T cell receptor beta chain sequence and its context. The repertoire was sequenced with immunoSEQ multiplex PCR; TCRdb's copy has only in-frame clones and lacks some. The table has about 280,000 clones, about 85% seen once. Germline-derived CDR1 and CDR2 are SGHDT and YYEEEE. The CDR3 totals 13 residues. V was shortened by 3 bases and J by 4 bases, with 11 bases between the two germline ends. Each recovered donor of Cohort 3 presented with two negative PCRs, clearance, or symptom resolution. The sample comes from a study of blood T cell repertoires in COVID-19. On the study more broadly: Donors in the United States, Italy and Spain gave samples during acute or convalescent COVID-19. PBMCs, B-cell-depleted T cells, or T cells were the source of the cDNA or gDNA that made up the material.

The chain links TRBV5-6 to TRBJ2-7; no definite D call. The sample consisted of PBMCs or T cells enriched from blood (not recorded which). The clonotype was recovered from a woman aged 45-65 years who had recovered from COVID-19. The DNA for the CDR3 is TGTGCCAGCAGCTCGGTGCGGTTATACGAGCAGTACTTC. Translated: CASSSVRLYEQYF.